The entry below describes one T cell receptor (beta chain). This clonotype was picked up many times. It has no known antigen specificity. No much larger clonotype is one base removed from it; base qualities were not supplied. Hyperthyroidism patients were newly diagnosed, with disease duration under 2 months, and aged 18 to 65 years. Patients with other autoimmune diseases, uncontrolled infections, pregnancy or lactation were excluded. Clinical symptoms, serum thyroxine, TRAb, thyroid ultrasound and orbital computed tomography were used for diagnosis. Trizol reagent was used to extract the total RNA, and its quality was then checked on an Agilent 2100 Bioanalyzer. This specimen comes from a study of Graves' ophthalmopathy and Graves' hyperthyroidism (dated by TCRdb to 2016 to 2018). Regarding the research as a whole: Stable hyperthyroidism was defined as no progression to ophthalmopathy within 18 months of follow-up. To tell Graves' ophthalmopathy apart from Graves' hyperthyroidism, and to predict which patients would progress to ophthalmopathy, the study relied on TCR beta repertoire signatures. In total, some 140 blood samples were TCR-sequenced: approximately 40 ophthalmopathy, approximately 75 hyperthyroidism and approximately 17 hyperthyroidism-to-ophthalmopathy patients. A discovery set of 95 to 100 patients (approximately 45 ophthalmopathy, approximately 58 stable hyperthyroidism) was enrolled to explore V-J signatures distinguishing ophthalmopathy from hyperthyroidism. An independent validation cohort was composed of some 19 hyperthyroidism patients and roughly 16 patients who later progressed from hyperthyroidism to ophthalmopathy. In about 6 hyperthyroidism patients, T-cell repertoires of thyroid tissue and blood were compared. Following sampling, methimazole starting at 30 mg daily was administered to hyperthyroidism patients, and high-dose intravenous methylprednisolone was administered to ophthalmopathy patients.

Results and caveats for the whole study, not just this receptor: The 13-signature model separated ophthalmopathy from stable hyperthyroidism with around 90% sensitivity and roughly 84% specificity in cross-validation, and 80%/75% in the test set. No statistical method was used to predetermine the sample size, and group allocation was not hidden from the investigators. In validation, the model predicted ophthalmopathy progression with more than 55% sensitivity and approximately 75% specificity; about a dozen predicted patients were CT-confirmed with GO in a median of about 6.2 months. Most expanded thyroid clonotypes with a frequency above 0.001 also appeared in blood, which suggests that blood repertoires may reflect the immune response in the thyroid.

TCR beta CDR3 regions were amplified from RNA transcripts for repertoire sequencing. The first round of RT-PCR was done with HTBI primers and the Qiagen OneStep RT-PCR kit, and was followed by a second round of multiplex PCR, then size selection and purification. Libraries were sequenced paired-end with 100 bp reads on an Illumina HiSeq2000. Turning to the authors' computational methods: SOAPnuke was used to process the reads, removing any read that contained adapters or uncalled bases, had a mean Phred below 15, or lacked an exact match to the constant primer or identifier. COPE v1.2.5 was used to merge the high-quality paired reads. Each unique nucleotide sequence was defined as a clonotype, and clonotypes were aligned to IMGT TRB V, D and J references with MiTCR v1.1. Only V-J combinations with frequency above 0.0001 were analysed, covering more than 99% of repertoires. For each V-J combination, a TCR clonal expansion and chaos score was defined as F50 clonal expansion divided by the chaos observed in the TCRdist matrix. Features were reduced by Welch's t-statistics and random forest to over 10 V-J combinations, which fed a naive Bayes classifier. The Morisita-Horn index was used to measure how similar the thyroid and blood repertoires were. TCRdb reanalyzed the raw reads on its own, using fastp at Q25 for trimming and MiXCR for clone calling, and kept in-frame beta chains. Here each entry gathers all rows of one CDR3 protein and keeps the most common genes and DNA. None of the V and J calls come from the authors' own analysis; TCRdb made them. The sample includes over a million distinct CDR3 sequences, with less than 45% observed a single time. Over 8.5% of the sample rests with the top ten.

Reading the germline V gene gives CDR1 SGHVS and CDR2 FQNEAQ. V and J lose 5 bases and 6 bases, and a span of 7 bases separates them. From cysteine to phenylalanine, the CDR3 is 11 amino acids long. The kept DNA is CDR3 alone, 33 bases in frame from the first base. Sequencing used peripheral blood or thyroid tissue (not recorded which). The TCR comes from an adult man with Graves' hyperthyroidism. The V and J genes are TRBV7-8 and TRBJ1-2; the D gene lacks a confident call. The CDR3 reads CASSLSHGYTF. The sequenced DNA: TGTGCCAGCAGCCTGAGCCATGGCTACACCTTC. The CDR3, completed at both ends by the reference TRBV7-8 and TRBJ1-2 genes, gives the full variable domain GAGVSQSPRYKVAKRGQDVALRCDPISGHVSLFWYQQALGQGPEFLTYFQNEAQLDKSGLPSDRFFAERPEGSVSTLKIQRTQQEDSAVYLCASSLSHGYTFGSGTRLTVV.